The clone carrying this TCR beta chain came up many times. Antigen: not known. Noted time point: pre-sensitization, week 0. As to treatment: therapeutic diphenylcyclopropenone sensitization with weekly scalp DPC. The study drew its donors from alopecia patients who were 18 to 70 years old and suitable for DPC. Unfractionated whole blood was the source of the extracted total RNA. The record originates from a study of human T cells and chemical hapten exposure. Study summary: TCR yields per sample varied mostly from small pooled library volume differences.

TCRdb called the RACE reads again in MiXCR, with one record for every CDR3 protein. Found here are 350,000 to 450,000 distinct CDR3 sequences, 4.5% to 5.5% of them singletons; the top ten hold around 2.6%. Study-level findings and limits: Donors were affected by alopecia, so their immune reaction might vary from that of healthy individuals.

This CDR3 is built from 15 residues. The germline V gene encodes CDR1 SGHRS and CDR2 YFSETQ. V was clipped by 4 bases and J by 2 bases, with 16 bases between them. This sequence originates from a woman between 45 and 65 years old with alopecia areata. Some clones in this sample may be carry-over from other donors' samples. This chain joins TRBV5-1 and TRBJ2-7; possible D gene TRBD2, 5 bases. The sequencing here drew on whole blood, taken in connection with sensitization to the hapten diphenylcyclopropenone (DPC). CDR3 nucleotide sequence: TGCGCCAGCAGCCCCGCGGGTCAGTTCGCCTACGAGCAGTACTTC. It translates to CASSPAGQFAYEQYF.